Listed below are T cell receptor beta chains from one sample, sequenced in a study of tumor-infiltrating lymphocytes in localized non-small cell lung cancer. The assay was immunoSEQ multiplex PCR, and TCRdb's table has in-frame clones only and misses some. Among thousands of clones, about four fifths were seen once, and the ten largest hold 9.8%. Sequenced input: uninvolved lung tissue not adjacent to the tumor. These receptors all stem from a human donor with non-small cell lung cancer. Each CDR3 is given with its conserved first and last residue. The order of the fields is J gene, D gene, V gene, clone size, CDR3 protein, CDR3 DNA. The D gene is left open where the match is weak. The size of a clone is reported for some rows only, either as once, few or many, or as a class for expanded clones.

>TRBJ2-5|TRBD2|TRBV30|.
CAWELAGVGTQYF
TGTGCCTGGGAGCTAGCGGGAGTGGGGACCCAGTACTTC
>TRBJ1-1|TRBD1|TRBV6-5|.
CASRQGLNTEAFF
TGTGCCAGCAGACAGGGGCTCAACACTGAAGCTTTCTTT
>TRBJ2-1|TRBD2|TRBV6-5|.
CASSYTGLAGGNEQFF
TGTGCCAGCAGTTACACCGGACTAGCGGGAGGTAATGAGCAGTTCTTC
>TRBJ2-7|.|TRBV7-2|.
CASREQTAGIGEQYF
TGTGCCAGCAGGGAACAGACAGCAGGTATTGGAGAGCAGTACTTC
>TRBJ1-1|.|TRBV27|.
CASTDHRANTEAFF
TGTGCCAGCACCGATCACAGGGCAAACACTGAAGCTTTCTTT
>TRBJ1-6|.|TRBV19|once
CASSPPAGLSSSLHF
TGTGCCAGTAGTCCTCCAGCGGGACTATCTTCATCCCTCCACTTT
>TRBJ2-6|.|TRBV28|.
CASSAGLKNSGANVLTF
TGTGCCAGCAGTGCAGGCCTGAAAAACTCTGGGGCCAACGTCCTGACTTTC
>TRBJ1-5|.|TRBV10-3|.
CAISEPEGPQHF
TGTGCCATCAGTGAGCCGGAGGGGCCCCAGCATTTT
>TRBJ1-1|.|TRBV10-3|once
CAIRRETNTEAFF
TGTGCCATCAGAAGGGAGACGAACACTGAAGCTTTCTTT
>TRBJ2-3|.|TRBV7-3|.
CASSSDPPGPGGSDTQYF
TGTGCCAGCAGCTCGGACCCACCGGGCCCTGGGGGCTCAGATACGCAGTATTTT
>TRBJ2-7|.|TRBV2|once
CASKGDIGSYEQYF
TGTGCCAGCAAGGGAGACATTGGCTCCTACGAGCAGTACTTC
>TRBJ2-3|.|TRBV2|.
CASSERAGGRTDTQYF
TGTGCCAGCAGTGAAAGGGCAGGGGGGCGCACAGATACGCAGTATTTT
>TRBJ2-2|.|TRBV7-6|.
CASSLFPGAGELFF
TGTGCCAGCAGCTTATTCCCTGGGGCCGGGGAGCTGTTTTTT
>TRBJ2-6|.|TRBV7-2|.
CASSTLDSSGANVLTF
TGTGCCAGCAGCACATTAGACAGCTCTGGGGCCAACGTCCTGACTTTC
>TRBJ1-2|.|TRBV28|.
CASRADSGYTF
TGTGCCAGCAGGGCAGATTCGGGCTACACCTTC
>TRBJ2-7|TRBD2|TRBV6-6|.
CASSSSGTRLSEQYF
TGTGCCAGCAGTTCGTCCGGGACTAGGCTCTCCGAGCAGTACTTC
>TRBJ2-7|TRBD2|TRBV5-1|.
CASSFGSGTTYEQYF
TGCGCCAGCAGCTTTGGATCTGGGACTACCTACGAGCAGTACTTC